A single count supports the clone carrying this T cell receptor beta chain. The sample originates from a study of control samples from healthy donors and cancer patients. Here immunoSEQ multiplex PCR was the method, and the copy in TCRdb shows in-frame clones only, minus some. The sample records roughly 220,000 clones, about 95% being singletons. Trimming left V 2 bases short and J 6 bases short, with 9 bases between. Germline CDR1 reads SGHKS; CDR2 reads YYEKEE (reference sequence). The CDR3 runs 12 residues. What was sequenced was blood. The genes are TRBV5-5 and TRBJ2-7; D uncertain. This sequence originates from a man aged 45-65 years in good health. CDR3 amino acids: CASSLKVSEQYF. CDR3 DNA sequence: TGTGCCAGCAGCTTAAAGGTCAGCGAGCAGTACTTC.